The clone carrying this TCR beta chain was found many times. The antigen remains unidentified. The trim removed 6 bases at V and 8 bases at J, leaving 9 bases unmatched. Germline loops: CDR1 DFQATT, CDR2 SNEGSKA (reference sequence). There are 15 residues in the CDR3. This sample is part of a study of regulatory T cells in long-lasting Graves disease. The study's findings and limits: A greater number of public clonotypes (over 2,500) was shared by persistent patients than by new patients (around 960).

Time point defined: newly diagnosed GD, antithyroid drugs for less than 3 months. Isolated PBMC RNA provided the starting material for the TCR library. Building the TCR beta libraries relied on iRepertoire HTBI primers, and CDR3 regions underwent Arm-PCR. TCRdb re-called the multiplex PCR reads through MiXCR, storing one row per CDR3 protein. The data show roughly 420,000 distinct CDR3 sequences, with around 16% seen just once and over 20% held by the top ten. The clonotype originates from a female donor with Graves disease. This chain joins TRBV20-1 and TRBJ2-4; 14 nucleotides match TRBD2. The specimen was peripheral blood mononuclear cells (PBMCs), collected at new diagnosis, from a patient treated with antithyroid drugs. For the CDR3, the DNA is TGCAGTGCCGACACCGGGACTAGCGGGAGTGACATTCAGTACTTC. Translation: CSADTGTSGSDIQYF.